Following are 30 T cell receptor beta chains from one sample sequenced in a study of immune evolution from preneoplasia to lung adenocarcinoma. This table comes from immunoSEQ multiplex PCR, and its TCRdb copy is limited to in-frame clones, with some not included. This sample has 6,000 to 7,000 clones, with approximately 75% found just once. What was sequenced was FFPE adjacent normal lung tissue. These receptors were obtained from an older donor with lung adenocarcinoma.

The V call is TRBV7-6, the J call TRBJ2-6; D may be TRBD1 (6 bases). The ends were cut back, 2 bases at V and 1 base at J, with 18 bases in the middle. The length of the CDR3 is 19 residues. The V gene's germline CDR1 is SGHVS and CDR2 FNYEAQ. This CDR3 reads CASSLLPRQELSGANVLTF. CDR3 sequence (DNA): TGTGCCAGCAGCTTATTGCCAAGACAGGAGCTATCTGGGGCCAACGTCCTGACTTTC.

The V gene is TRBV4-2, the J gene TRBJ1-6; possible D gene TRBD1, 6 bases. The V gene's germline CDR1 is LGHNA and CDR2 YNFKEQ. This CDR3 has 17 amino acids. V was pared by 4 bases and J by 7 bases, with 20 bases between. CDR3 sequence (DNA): TGTGCCAGCAGCCTCCCCCGTCCCCGGGACACAAATTCACCCCTCCACTTT. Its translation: CASSLPRPRDTNSPLHF.

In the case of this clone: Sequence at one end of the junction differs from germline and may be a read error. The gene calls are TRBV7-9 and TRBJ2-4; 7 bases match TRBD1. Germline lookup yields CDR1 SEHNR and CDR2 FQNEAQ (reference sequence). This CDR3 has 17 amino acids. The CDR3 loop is CASSLVYGDRAINIQYF. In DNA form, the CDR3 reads TGTGCCAGCAGCTTAGTATATGGCGACAGGGCCATAAACATTCAGTACTTC.

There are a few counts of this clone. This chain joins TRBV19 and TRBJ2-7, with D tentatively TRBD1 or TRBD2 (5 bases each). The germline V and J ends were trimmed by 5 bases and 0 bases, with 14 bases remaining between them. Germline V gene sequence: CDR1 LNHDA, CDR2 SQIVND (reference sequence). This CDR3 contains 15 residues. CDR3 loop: CASSLTWGSSYEQYF. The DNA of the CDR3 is TGTGCCAGTAGTTTAACTTGGGGGAGCTCCTACGAGCAGTACTTC.

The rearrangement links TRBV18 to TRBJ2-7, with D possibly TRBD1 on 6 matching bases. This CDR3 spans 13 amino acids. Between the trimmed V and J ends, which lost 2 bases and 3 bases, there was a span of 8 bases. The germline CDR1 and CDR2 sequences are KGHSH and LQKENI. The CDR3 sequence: CASSPGQFYEQYF. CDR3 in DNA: TGTGCCAGCTCACCAGGACAGTTCTACGAGCAGTACTTC.

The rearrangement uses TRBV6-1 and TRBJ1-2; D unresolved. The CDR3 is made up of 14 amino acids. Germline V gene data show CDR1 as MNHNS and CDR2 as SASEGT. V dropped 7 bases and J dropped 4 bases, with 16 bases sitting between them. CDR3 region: CASTQTGNVYGYTF. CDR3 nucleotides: TGTGCCAGCACTCAAACTGGGAATGTCTATGGCTACACCTTC.

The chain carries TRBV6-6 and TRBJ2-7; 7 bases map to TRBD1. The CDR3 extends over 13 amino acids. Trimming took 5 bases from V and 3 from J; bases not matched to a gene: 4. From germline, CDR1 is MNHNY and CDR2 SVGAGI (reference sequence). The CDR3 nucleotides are TGTGCCAGCAGTCCGACAGGGTACTACGAGCAGTACTTC. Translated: CASSPTGYYEQYF.

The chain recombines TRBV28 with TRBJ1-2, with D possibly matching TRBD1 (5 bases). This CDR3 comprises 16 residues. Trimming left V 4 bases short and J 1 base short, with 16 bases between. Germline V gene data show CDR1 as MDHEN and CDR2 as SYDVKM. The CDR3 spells CASSYTGTAINYGYTF. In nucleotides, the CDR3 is TGTGCCAGCAGTTATACAGGAACCGCTATTAACTATGGCTACACCTTC.

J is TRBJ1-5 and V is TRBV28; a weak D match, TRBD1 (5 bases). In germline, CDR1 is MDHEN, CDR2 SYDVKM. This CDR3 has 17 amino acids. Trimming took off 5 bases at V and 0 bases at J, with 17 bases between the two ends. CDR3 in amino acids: CASSSPGTEDSNQPQHF. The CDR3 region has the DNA TGTGCCAGCAGTAGCCCGGGGACGGAAGATAGCAATCAGCCCCAGCATTTT.

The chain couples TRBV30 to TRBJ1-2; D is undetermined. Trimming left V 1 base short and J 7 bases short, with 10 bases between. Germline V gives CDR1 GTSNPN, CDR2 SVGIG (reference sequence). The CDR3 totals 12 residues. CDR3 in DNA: TGTGCCTGGAGTGCCCTTCGGGGTGGCTACACCTTC. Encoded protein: CAWSALRGGYTF.

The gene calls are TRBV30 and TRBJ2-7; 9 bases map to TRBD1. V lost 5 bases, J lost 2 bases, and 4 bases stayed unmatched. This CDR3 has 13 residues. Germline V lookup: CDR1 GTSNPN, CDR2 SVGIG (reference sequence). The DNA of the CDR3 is TGTGCCTGGTCACAGGGGGCGACCTACGAGCAGTACTTC. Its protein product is CAWSQGATYEQYF.

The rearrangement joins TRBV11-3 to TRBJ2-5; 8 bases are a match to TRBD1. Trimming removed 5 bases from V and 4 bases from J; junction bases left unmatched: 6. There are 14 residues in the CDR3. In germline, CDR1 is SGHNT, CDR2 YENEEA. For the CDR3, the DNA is TGTGCCAGCAGCCACAGACAGGGGTCAGAGACCCAGTACTTC. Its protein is CASSHRQGSETQYF.

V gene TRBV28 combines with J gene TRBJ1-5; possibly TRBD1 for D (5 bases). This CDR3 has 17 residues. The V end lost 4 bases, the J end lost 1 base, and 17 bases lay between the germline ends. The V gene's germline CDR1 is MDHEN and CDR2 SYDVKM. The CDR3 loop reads CASSSQLGTQSNQPQHF. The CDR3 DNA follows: TGTGCCAGCAGTTCCCAGTTAGGGACGCAGAGCAATCAGCCCCAGCATTTT.

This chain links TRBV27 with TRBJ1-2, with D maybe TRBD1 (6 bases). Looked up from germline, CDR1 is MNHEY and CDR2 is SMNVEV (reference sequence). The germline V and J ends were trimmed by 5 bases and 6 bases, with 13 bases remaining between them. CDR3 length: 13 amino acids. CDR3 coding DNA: TGTGCCAGCAGTGGGACTCGGACAGATGGCTACACCTTC. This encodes CASSGTRTDGYTF.

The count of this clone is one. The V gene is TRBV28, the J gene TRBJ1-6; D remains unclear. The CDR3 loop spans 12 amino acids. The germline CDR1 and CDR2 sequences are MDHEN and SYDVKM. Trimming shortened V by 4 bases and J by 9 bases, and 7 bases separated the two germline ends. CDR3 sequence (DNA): TGTGCCAGCAGTTCCGGGATTTCACCCCTCCACTTT. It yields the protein CASSSGISPLHF. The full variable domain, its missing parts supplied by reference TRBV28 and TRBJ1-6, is DVKVTQSSRYLVKRTGEKVFLECVQDMDHENMFWYRQDPGLGLRLIYFSYDVKMKEKGDIPEGYSVSREKKERFSLILESASTNQTSMYLCASSSGISPLHFGNGTRLTVT.

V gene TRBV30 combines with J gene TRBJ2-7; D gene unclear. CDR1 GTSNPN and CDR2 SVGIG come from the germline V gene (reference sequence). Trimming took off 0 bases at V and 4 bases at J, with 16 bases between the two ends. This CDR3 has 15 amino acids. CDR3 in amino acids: CAWSVPFDSAYEQYF. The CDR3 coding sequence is TGTGCCTGGAGTGTACCATTTGACTCAGCATACGAGCAGTACTTC. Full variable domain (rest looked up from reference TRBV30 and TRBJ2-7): SQTIHQWPATLVQPVGSPLSLECTVEGTSNPNLYWYRQAAGRGLQLLFYSVGIGQISSEVPQNLSASRPQDRQFILSSKKLLLSDSGFYLCAWSVPFDSAYEQYFGPGTRLTVT.

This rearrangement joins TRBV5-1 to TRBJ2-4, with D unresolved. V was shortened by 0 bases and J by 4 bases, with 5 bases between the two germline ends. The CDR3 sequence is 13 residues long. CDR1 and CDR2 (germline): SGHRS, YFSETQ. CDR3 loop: CASSLGPKNIQYF. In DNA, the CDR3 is TGCGCCAGCAGCTTGGGACCTAAAAACATTCAGTACTTC.

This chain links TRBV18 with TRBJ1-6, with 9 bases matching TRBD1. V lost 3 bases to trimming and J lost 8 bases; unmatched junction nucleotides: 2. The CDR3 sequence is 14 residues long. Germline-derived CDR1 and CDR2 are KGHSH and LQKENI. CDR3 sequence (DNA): TGTGCCAGCTCACCGACAGGGGGGGATTCACCCCTCCACTTT. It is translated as CASSPTGGDSPLHF. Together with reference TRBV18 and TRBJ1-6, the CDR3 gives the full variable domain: NAGVMQNPRHLVRRRGQEARLRCSPMKGHSHVYWYRQLPEEGLKFMVYLQKENIIDESGMPKERFSAEFPKEGPSILRIQQVVRGDSAAYFCASSPTGGDSPLHFGNGTRLTVT.

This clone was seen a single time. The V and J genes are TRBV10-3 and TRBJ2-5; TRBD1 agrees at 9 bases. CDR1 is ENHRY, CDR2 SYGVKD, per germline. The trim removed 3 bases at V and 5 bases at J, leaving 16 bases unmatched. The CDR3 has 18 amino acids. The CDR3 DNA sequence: TGTGCCATCAGTGATCATTTAGGACAGGGGCAGGGAAGGGAGACCCAGTACTTC. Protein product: CAISDHLGQGQGRETQYF.

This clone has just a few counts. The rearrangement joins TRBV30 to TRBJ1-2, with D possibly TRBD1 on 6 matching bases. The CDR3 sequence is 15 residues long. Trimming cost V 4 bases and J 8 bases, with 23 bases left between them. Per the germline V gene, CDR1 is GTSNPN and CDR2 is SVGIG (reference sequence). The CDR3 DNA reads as TGTGCCTGGAAGGGGGACCTCAAGCCGGGGGTCGGCTACACCTTC. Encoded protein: CAWKGDLKPGVGYTF.

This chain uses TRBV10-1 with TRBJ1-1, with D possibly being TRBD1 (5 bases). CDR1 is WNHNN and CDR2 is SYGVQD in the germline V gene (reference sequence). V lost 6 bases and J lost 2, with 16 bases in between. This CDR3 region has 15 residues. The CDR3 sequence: CASRATGTDNTEAFF. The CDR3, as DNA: TGCGCCAGCAGGGCCACCGGGACCGATAACACTGAAGCTTTCTTT.

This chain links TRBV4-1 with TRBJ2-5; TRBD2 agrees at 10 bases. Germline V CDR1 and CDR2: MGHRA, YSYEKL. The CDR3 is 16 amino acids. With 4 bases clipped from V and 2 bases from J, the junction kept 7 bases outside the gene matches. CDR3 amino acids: CASSPPGLADQETQYF. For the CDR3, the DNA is TGCGCCAGCAGCCCACCTGGACTAGCGGATCAAGAGACCCAGTACTTC.

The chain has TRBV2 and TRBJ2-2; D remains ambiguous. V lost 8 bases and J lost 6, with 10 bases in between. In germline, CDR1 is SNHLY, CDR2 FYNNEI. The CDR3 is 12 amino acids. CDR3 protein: CASSPAAGELFF. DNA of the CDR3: TGTGCCAGCTCCCCGGCTGCCGGGGAGCTGTTTTTT.

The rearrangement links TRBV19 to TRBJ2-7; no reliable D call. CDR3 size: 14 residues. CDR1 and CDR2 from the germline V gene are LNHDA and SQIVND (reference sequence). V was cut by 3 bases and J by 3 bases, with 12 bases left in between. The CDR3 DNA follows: TGTGCCAGTAGTATGGCCGGGCTTAACTACGAGCAGTACTTC. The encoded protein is CASSMAGLNYEQYF. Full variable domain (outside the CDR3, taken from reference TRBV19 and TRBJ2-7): DGGITQSPKYLFRKEGQNVTLSCEQNLNHDAMYWYRQDPGQGLRLIYYSQIVNDFQKGDIAEGYSVSREKKESFPLTVTSAQKNPTAFYLCASSMAGLNYEQYFGPGTRLTVT.

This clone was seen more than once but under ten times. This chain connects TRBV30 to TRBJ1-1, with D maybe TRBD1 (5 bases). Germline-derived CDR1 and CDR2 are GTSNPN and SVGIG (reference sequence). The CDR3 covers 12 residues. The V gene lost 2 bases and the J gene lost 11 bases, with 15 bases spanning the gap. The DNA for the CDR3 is TGTGCCTGGAGTCTTCCCGGCGGGGGGGCTTTCTTT. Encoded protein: CAWSLPGGGAFF.

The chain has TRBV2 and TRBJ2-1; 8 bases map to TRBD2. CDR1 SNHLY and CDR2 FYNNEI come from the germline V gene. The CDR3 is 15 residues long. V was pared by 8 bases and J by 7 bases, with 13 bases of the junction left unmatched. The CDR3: CASGGLVATGNEQFF. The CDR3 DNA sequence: TGTGCCAGCGGGGGACTAGTAGCGACTGGGAATGAGCAGTTCTTC.

The chain's CDR3 is CASSSGLNNEQFF. The CDR3 nucleotides are TGTGCCAGCAGCTCAGGCCTAAACAATGAGCAGTTCTTC. V gene TRBV7-3 combines with J gene TRBJ2-1; unclear D gene. This CDR3 contains 13 residues. V was clipped by 4 bases and J by 5 bases, with 9 bases between them. Germline V gene lookup returns CDR1 SGHTA and CDR2 FQGTGA.

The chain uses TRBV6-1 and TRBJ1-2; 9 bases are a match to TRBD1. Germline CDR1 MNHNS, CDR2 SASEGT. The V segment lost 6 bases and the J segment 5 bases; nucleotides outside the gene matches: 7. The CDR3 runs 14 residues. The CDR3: CASRDRDRDYGYTF. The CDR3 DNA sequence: TGTGCCAGCAGGGACCGGGACAGGGATTATGGCTACACCTTC.

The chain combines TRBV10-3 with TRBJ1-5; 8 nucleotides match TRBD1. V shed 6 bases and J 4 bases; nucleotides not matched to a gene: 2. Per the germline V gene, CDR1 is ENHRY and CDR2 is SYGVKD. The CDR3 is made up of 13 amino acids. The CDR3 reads CAIRQGDNQPQHF. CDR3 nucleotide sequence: TGTGCCATCAGACAGGGGGATAATCAGCCCCAGCATTTT.

The CDR3 DNA follows: TGTGCCACCGCCTCGGGACAGGGGGCGAGAACTGAAGCTTTCTTT. The encoded protein is CATASGQGARTEAFF. The V gene is TRBV18, the J gene TRBJ1-1; TRBD1 agrees at 12 bases. Germline CDR1 is KGHSH and CDR2 is LQKENI. Trimming removed 10 bases from V and 5 bases from J; junction bases left unmatched: 11. The CDR3 contains 15 residues.